These 20 T cell receptor beta chains share one sample of origin, sequenced in a study of beta chain features in type 1 diabetes (dated by TCRdb to 2016 to 2019). Broad study findings and their caveats: A moderate but significant shortening of TCRB CDR3 length was observed in type 1 diabetes patients in all four CD4+ subsets.

The antigens for these receptors are not known. The library was obtained by the immunoSEQ multiplex PCR assay. The entire isolated RNA was reverse transcribed using the High Capacity cDNA Reverse Transcription Kit, and thus expressed TCRB transcripts were sequenced. Imported from immuneACCESS, the table was reduced by TCRdb to in-frame sequences with V and J called. These copies leave out some clones; in studies compared against another copy, an unresolved V gene accounts for under half, and the cause of the remainder is not known. The sample table records about 360,000 clones; roughly 12% of these occur just once. The top ten hold about 0.01% of the sample. What was sequenced was naive CD4+ T cells from blood. Taken with the paper, the label for cell subset or site translates to: true naive CD4+ T cells. These receptors all stem from a woman under 30 with type 1 diabetes.

The CDR3: CASSLLRGNTQYF. DNA of the CDR3: TGTGCCAGCAGTTTATTAAGGGGGAATACGCAGTATTTT. The J gene is TRBJ2-3, the V gene TRBV27; TRBD1 might be the D (6 bases). Germline V gives CDR1 MNHEY, CDR2 SMNVEV (reference sequence). The CDR3 consists of 13 residues. Trimming pared 1 base from V and 7 bases from J, leaving 9 bases between.

This clone was picked up a small number of times. CDR3 in amino acids: CASSLEAGLYNEQFF. The DNA for the CDR3 is TGTGCCAGCAGTTTAGAGGCGGGACTCTACAATGAGCAGTTCTTC. V is TRBV28 and J is TRBJ2-1; D is possibly TRBD2 (6 bases). In germline, CDR1 is MDHEN, CDR2 SYDVKM. Trimming removed 2 bases at V and 3 bases at J, with 11 bases between. The CDR3 extends over 15 amino acids.

This clone was found a few times. This chain links TRBV7-9 with TRBJ2-1, with 13 nucleotides matching TRBD2. The junction had 4 bases not matched to a gene; V was cut back by 5 bases and J by 12 bases. Germline CDR1 SEHNR, CDR2 FQNEAQ (reference sequence). The CDR3 extends over 13 amino acids. CDR3 loop: CASSRTSGSLQFF. CDR3 DNA: TGTGCCAGCAGCAGGACTAGCGGGAGTTTGCAGTTCTTC. Supplemented by reference TRBV7-9 and TRBJ2-1, the full variable domain reads DTGVSQNPRHKITKRGQNVTFRCDPISEHNRLYWYRQTLGQGPEFLTYFQNEAQLEKSRLLSDRFSAERPKGSFSTLEIQRTEQGDSAMYLCASSRTSGSLQFFGPGTRLTVL.

The chain joins TRBV5-4 to TRBJ2-7; D is possibly TRBD2 (5 bases). The CDR3 is 15 amino acids. Between the trimmed V and J ends, which lost 4 bases and 5 bases, there was a span of 19 bases. In germline, CDR1 is SGHNT, CDR2 YYREEE (reference sequence). The CDR3: CASSNGLPRIHEQYF. In nucleotides, the CDR3 is TGTGCCAGCAGCAACGGACTCCCTAGGATCCACGAGCAGTACTTC.

This clone has only a few counts. The chain recombines TRBV6-5 with TRBJ1-2; 7 bases match TRBD1. Germline CDR1 reads MNHEY; CDR2 reads SVGAGI. The CDR3 has 15 residues. Trimming cost V 5 bases and J 1 base; bases outside gene matches: 7. The CDR3 here is CASSRDSGINYGYTF. In nucleotides, the CDR3 is TGTGCCAGCAGTCGGGACAGTGGGATTAACTATGGCTACACCTTC.

As for this clone: One end of the junction fails to match germline, which may point to a read error. The chain links TRBV7-2 to TRBJ2-6; D is uncertain. The CDR3 has 15 residues. Germline V lookup: CDR1 SGHTA, CDR2 FQGNSA. The CDR3 protein is CASTLQISGANVLTF. The CDR3 DNA sequence: TGTGCCAGCACCTTACAAATTTCTGGGGCCAACGTCCTGACTTTC.

The rearrangement links TRBV28 to TRBJ2-3; 9 positions agree with TRBD1. This CDR3 region has 16 residues. V trimming: 5 bases; J trimming: 6 bases; junction bases outside the gene matches: 12. Germline V CDR1 and CDR2: MDHEN, SYDVKM. CDR3: CASSTWGTGSLDTQYF. The CDR3 nucleotides are TGTGCCAGCAGTACCTGGGGGACAGGGAGCTTGGATACGCAGTATTTT.

In its sample, this clone was seen a few times. The V and J genes are TRBV9 and TRBJ2-3, with TRBD2 matching 8 bases. Trimming cost V 1 base and J 1 base; bases outside gene matches: 2. There are 15 residues in the CDR3. Germline V gene sequence: CDR1 SGDLS, CDR2 YYNGEE. The CDR3 here is CASSVPTSGTDTQYF. CDR3 coding DNA: TGTGCCAGCAGCGTACCGACTAGCGGCACAGATACGCAGTATTTT. Using reference TRBV9 and TRBJ2-3 for the parts outside the CDR3, the full variable domain is DSGVTQTPKHLITATGQRVTLRCSPRSGDLSVYWYQQSLDQGLQFLIQYYNGEERAKGNILERFSAQQFPDLHSELNLSSLELGDSALYFCASSVPTSGTDTQYFGPGTRLTVL.

This clone occurred once. This CDR3 is CASSPQGAEPQHF. For the CDR3, the DNA is TGTGCCAGCTCACCACAGGGGGCGGAACCCCAGCATTTT. The gene calls are TRBV18 and TRBJ1-5; 7 nucleotides match TRBD1. Germline V gene sequence: CDR1 KGHSH, CDR2 LQKENI. The ends lost 1 base at V and 10 bases at J; junction bases unmatched: 4. The CDR3 runs 13 residues.

This rearrangement joins TRBV7-9 to TRBJ1-1; 8 bases match TRBD1. The CDR3 has 15 amino acids. The junction had 9 bases not matched to a gene; V was cut back by 5 bases and J by 4 bases. Looked up from germline, CDR1 is SEHNR and CDR2 is FQNEAQ (reference sequence). CDR3 sequence reads: CASSTRQGIGTEAFF. CDR3 bases: TGTGCCAGCAGCACGCGACAGGGGATAGGCACTGAAGCTTTCTTT.

This clone was counted only a few times. CDR3 in amino acids: CAIGTFQETQYF. CDR3 coding DNA: TGTGCCATTGGGACTTTCCAAGAGACCCAGTACTTC. The chain is built from TRBV10-3 and TRBJ2-5; D may be TRBD2 (6 bases). V lost 9 bases to trimming and J lost 1 base, with 9 bases between them. From germline, CDR1 is ENHRY and CDR2 SYGVKD. The CDR3 extends over 12 amino acids.

This chain uses TRBV28 with TRBJ2-2; D not resolved. Germline lookup yields CDR1 MDHEN and CDR2 SYDVKM. CDR3 length: 12 amino acids. The V gene lost 11 bases and the J gene lost 2 bases, with 9 bases spanning the gap. CDR3 in DNA: TGTGCCTCCCTAGTAAACACCGGGGAGCTGTTTTTT. It yields the protein CASLVNTGELFF.

This clone was seen only a few times. J is TRBJ2-1 and V is TRBV6-5; TRBD1 might be the D (5 bases). The CDR3 loop spans 15 amino acids. Germline CDR1 reads MNHEY; CDR2 reads SVGAGI. V lost 7 bases and J lost 0, with 13 bases in between. CDR3 sequence (DNA): TGTGCCAGCAAAAGGGGCAGGGACTCCTACAATGAGCAGTTCTTC. It encodes CASKRGRDSYNEQFF.

The chain uses TRBV7-9 and TRBJ1-3, with 9 bases lining up with TRBD1. The V segment lost 1 base and the J segment 7 bases; nucleotides outside the gene matches: 2. The CDR3 length is 14 residues. CDR1 is SEHNR, CDR2 FQNEAQ, per germline (reference sequence). This CDR3 reads CASSLDGTGNTIYF. The CDR3 DNA reads TGTGCCAGCAGCTTAGACGGGACAGGGAACACCATATATTTT.

The chain joins TRBV2 to TRBJ1-6, with D perhaps TRBD1 (6 bases). CDR1 SNHLY and CDR2 FYNNEI come from the germline V gene. The V end lost 3 bases, the J end lost 3 bases, and 9 bases lay between the germline ends. This CDR3 region has 15 residues. The CDR3 sequence: CASSDRGFYNSPLHF. For the CDR3, the DNA is TGTGCCAGCAGTGACAGGGGTTTCTATAATTCACCCCTCCACTTT.

This clone was seen more than once but under ten times. Other DNA sequences in this specimen translate into the identical CDR3. The chain joins TRBV7-3 to TRBJ2-1, with 12 bases lining up with TRBD2. The germline V gene encodes CDR1 SGHTA and CDR2 FQGTGA. The CDR3 contains 15 residues. V dropped 5 bases and J dropped 4; count of bases not matched to a gene: 3. The CDR3 loop is CASSPGTSGYNEQFF. The CDR3 region has the DNA TGTGCCAGCAGCCCGGGGACTAGCGGGTACAATGAGCAGTTCTTC. The variable domain in full, with the rest retrieved from reference TRBV7-3 and TRBJ2-1, is GAGVSQTPSNKVTEKGKYVELRCDPISGHTALYWYRQSLGQGPEFLIYFQGTGAADDSGLPNDRFFAVRPEGSVSTLKIQRTERGDSAVYLCASSPGTSGYNEQFFGPGTRLTVL.

This clone was recorded a few times. The chain links TRBV5-1 to TRBJ2-5, with no clear D. Germline V gene sequence: CDR1 SGHRS, CDR2 YFSETQ. The CDR3 runs 15 residues. Trimming stripped 1 base from V and 2 bases from J, with 12 bases between. This CDR3 reads CASSLTTTRQETQYF. The CDR3 coding sequence is TGCGCCAGCAGCTTGACGACGACAAGACAAGAGACCCAGTACTTC.

This clone was counted only a few times. V and J are TRBV7-2 and TRBJ2-7; 8 nucleotides match TRBD2. In germline, CDR1 is SGHTA, CDR2 FQGNSA. V shed 5 bases, J shed 2 bases, and the junction held 5 bases outside the gene matches. The CDR3 has 14 residues. The CDR3 here is CASSPTSVAYEQYF. CDR3 bases: TGTGCCAGCAGCCCGACTAGCGTGGCCTACGAGCAGTACTTC. Together with reference TRBV7-2 and TRBJ2-7, the CDR3 gives the full variable domain: GAGVSQSPSNKVTEKGKDVELRCDPISGHTALYWYRQSLGQGLEFLIYFQGNSAPDKSGLPSDRFSAERTGGSVSTLTIQRTQQEDSAVYLCASSPTSVAYEQYFGPGTRLTVT.

This clone has only a few counts. This chain joins TRBV29-1 and TRBJ2-7, with D possibly TRBD1 on 6 matching bases. V was trimmed by 2 bases and J by 2 bases, leaving 22 bases between them. The CDR3 length is 17 residues. Germline values: CDR1 SQVTM, CDR2 ANQGSEA. The CDR3 loop is CSVESLRGGLGPYEQYF. CDR3 bases: TGCAGCGTTGAATCTCTTCGAGGGGGTTTGGGCCCCTACGAGCAGTACTTC.

This clone was seen more than once but under ten times. The J gene is TRBJ2-7, the V gene TRBV5-1; D unresolved. The V end lost 0 bases, the J end lost 4 bases, and 2 bases lay between the germline ends. The CDR3 is made up of 11 amino acids. Germline loops: CDR1 SGHRS, CDR2 YFSETQ. The CDR3 spells CASSLAYEQYF. The CDR3 DNA follows: TGCGCCAGCAGCTTGGCTTACGAGCAGTACTTC.